Below are 21 T cell receptor beta chains sequenced from a single sample in a study of CD8 T cells in Susac syndrome. RNA amounts of roughly 0.45 to 1 ug underwent reverse transcription with random hexamers. From the immunoSEQ multiplex PCR reads, TCRdb called clonotypes with MiXCR, one entry per CDR3 protein. Of approximately 100,000 distinct CDR3 sequences in the sample, less than 95% were seen once. Material for sequencing was CD8+ T cells from PBMCs. Receptors were obtained from a human donor in good health.

This chain joins TRBV7-2 and TRBJ1-2; maybe TRBD1 (5 bases). This CDR3 region has 16 residues. With 4 bases removed from V and 4 bases from J, the gap between germline ends came to 19 bases. Germline CDR1 SGHTA, CDR2 FQGNSA. CDR3 nucleotide sequence: TGTGCCAGCAGCTCCACGGACATCCCAGTGGTCTATGGCTACACCTTC. The encoded protein is CASSSTDIPVVYGYTF. The variable domain in full, with the rest retrieved from reference TRBV7-2 and TRBJ1-2, is GAGVSQSPSNKVTEKGKDVELRCDPISGHTALYWYRQSLGQGLEFLIYFQGNSAPDKSGLPSDRFSAERTGGSVSTLTIQRTQQEDSAVYLCASSSTDIPVVYGYTFGSGTRLTVV.

V gene TRBV7-3 combines with J gene TRBJ1-5; D not resolved. Germline V gives CDR1 SGHTA, CDR2 FQGTGA. The CDR3 has 14 residues. Trimming removed 3 bases at V and 5 bases at J, with 11 bases between. The DNA for the CDR3 is TGTGCCAGCAGCTTTTATCCGGGCGATCAGCCCCAGCATTTT. Its translation is CASSFYPGDQPQHF.

The chain recombines TRBV6-6 with TRBJ2-1; maybe TRBD2 (5 bases). V was cut by 8 bases and J by 0 bases, with 11 bases left in between. The germline CDR1 and CDR2 sequences are MNHNY and SVGAGI (reference sequence). This CDR3 spans 14 amino acids. As DNA, the CDR3 is TGTGCCAGCTTTCAGGCGGGCTCCTACAATGAGCAGTTCTTC. Residues: CASFQAGSYNEQFF.

V and J are TRBV23-1 and TRBJ2-2; D is uncertain. TRBV23-1 is noted as an ORF with a role that remains uncertain. V gave up 2 bases and J gave up 1 base, with 11 bases separating them. The CDR3 spans 16 residues. CDR3 DNA sequence: TGCGCCAGCAGTCAAATTACGGGTGGGAACACCGGGGAGCTGTTTTTT. It yields the protein CASSQITGGNTGELFF.

V usage is TRBV6-2 or TRBV6-3 and J usage is TRBJ1-2; unclear D gene. CDR3 length: 15 amino acids. Looked up from germline, CDR1 is MNHEY and CDR2 is SVGEGT. Trimming cost V 6 bases and J 0 bases, with 14 bases left between them. The CDR3 loop reads CASSPGLSANYGYTF. Here the CDR3 DNA reads TGTGCCAGCAGCCCGGGCTTGAGTGCTAACTATGGCTACACCTTC.

V gene TRBV20-1 combines with J gene TRBJ1-3; possible D gene TRBD1, 5 bases. This CDR3 is 14 amino acids long. Germline CDR1 reads DFQATT; CDR2 reads SNEGSKA (reference sequence). Trimming removed 5 bases at V and 4 bases at J, with 15 bases between. The CDR3 DNA reads as TGCAGTGCTCCCGATGGGAGGGGCGGAAACACCATATATTTT. It translates to CSAPDGRGGNTIYF.

The rearrangement uses TRBV6-5 and TRBJ2-2; TRBD1 matches at 9 bases. Germline CDR1 and CDR2: MNHEY and SVGAGI. Unmatched junction bases numbered 12, after V lost 3 bases and J lost 7 bases. The CDR3 has 17 residues. CDR3 bases: TGTGCCAGCAGTTATTCTAGGGGGACAGGGATGTTCGGGGAGCTGTTTTTT. Translation gives CASSYSRGTGMFGELFF.

The J gene is TRBJ1-3, the V gene TRBV2; 8 bases align to TRBD1. Germline values: CDR1 SNHLY, CDR2 FYNNEI. V gave up 4 bases and J gave up 0 bases; unmatched junction bases: 2. The CDR3 is 15 amino acids. CDR3 sequence: CASSGQGSSGNTIYF. CDR3 nucleotide sequence: TGTGCCAGCAGTGGACAGGGGAGCTCTGGAAACACCATATATTTT.

The genes are TRBV24-1 and TRBJ2-2; D is unclear. The length of the CDR3 is 13 residues. Germline loops: CDR1 KGHDR, CDR2 SFDVKD. V was pared by 3 bases and J by 8 bases, with 9 bases between. For the CDR3, the DNA is TGTGCCACCAGTGATATCTACGGAGGGGAGCTGTTTTTT. The encoded protein is CATSDIYGGELFF.

The gene calls are TRBV6-5 and TRBJ2-3; D is unresolved. Trimming took 4 bases from V and 4 from J, leaving 6 bases between them. CDR1 is MNHEY, CDR2 SVGAGI, per germline. The length of the CDR3 is 12 residues. CDR3 nucleotides: TGTGCCAGCAGTTCCCACGCAGATACGCAGTATTTT. It specifies CASSSHADTQYF.

This chain joins TRBV20-1 and TRBJ2-3, with 12 positions matching TRBD2. This CDR3 is 16 amino acids long. Trimming at V came to 6 bases and at J to 3 bases, leaving 10 bases not matched to a gene. The germline CDR1 and CDR2 sequences are DFQATT and SNEGSKA (reference sequence). The DNA for the CDR3 is TGCAGTGCCGTACCCCTAGCGGGGGGGCCGACAGATACGCAGTATTTT. It codes for CSAVPLAGGPTDTQYF.

The chain recombines TRBV19 with TRBJ2-7, with a possible D match to TRBD1 (5 bases). CDR1 and CDR2 (germline): LNHDA, SQIVND (reference sequence). V was cut by 10 bases and J by 5 bases, with 18 bases left in between. CDR3 length: 13 amino acids. CDR3 in amino acids: CATAQARYDEQYF. CDR3 DNA: TGTGCCACTGCACAGGCCCGGTATGACGAGCAGTACTTC.

The chain carries TRBV5-1 and TRBJ2-2; 8 positions match TRBD1. The CDR3 loop spans 16 amino acids. V was pared by 5 bases and J by 1 base, with 7 bases of the junction left unmatched. Germline CDR1 is SGHRS and CDR2 is YFSETQ. CDR3 loop: CASRPGQGGNTGELFF. CDR3 in DNA: TGCGCCAGCAGGCCTGGACAGGGAGGGAACACCGGGGAGCTGTTTTTT.

V and J are TRBV19 and TRBJ1-1, with unresolved D. Germline V gene sequence: CDR1 LNHDA, CDR2 SQIVND (reference sequence). The CDR3 is 13 residues long. V was trimmed by 5 bases and J by 3 bases, leaving 10 bases between them. The CDR3 loop is CASSRGIDTEAFF. DNA of the CDR3: TGTGCCAGTAGTCGAGGTATAGACACTGAAGCTTTCTTT. Full variable domain (remainder filled in from reference TRBV19 and TRBJ1-1): DGGITQSPKYLFRKEGQNVTLSCEQNLNHDAMYWYRQDPGQGLRLIYYSQIVNDFQKGDIAEGYSVSREKKESFPLTVTSAQKNPTAFYLCASSRGIDTEAFFGQGTRLTVV.

This sequence joins TRBV6-2 or TRBV6-3 and TRBJ1-5; maybe TRBD1 (5 bases). The germline V gene has CDR1 MNHEY and CDR2 SVGEGT. The CDR3 is 15 residues long. Trimming took off 5 bases at V and 5 bases at J, with 16 bases between the two ends. In DNA, the CDR3 is TGTGCCAGCAGTAGATCCGAGACAGAATATCAGCCCCAGCATTTT. The encoded protein is CASSRSETEYQPQHF.

The chain joins TRBV7-6 to TRBJ1-1; 9 nucleotides agree with TRBD1. Germline trimming cut 5 bases from V and 5 bases from J; bases unmatched to any gene: 15. CDR1 and CDR2 (germline): SGHVS, FNYEAQ. The CDR3 runs to 17 residues. The CDR3 DNA reads TGTGCCAGCAGCCCCGGGACAGGGATCGTACTGGGGACTGAAGCTTTCTTT. Amino acids: CASSPGTGIVLGTEAFF.

The chain is built from TRBV2 and TRBJ1-1, with D possibly TRBD1 on 5 matching bases. This CDR3 has 14 amino acids. The germline CDR1 and CDR2 sequences are SNHLY and FYNNEI. Trimming shortened V by 5 bases and J by 5 bases, and 15 bases separated the two germline ends. The CDR3: CASSLRGGETEAFF. CDR3 nucleotide sequence: TGTGCCAGCAGTCTCCGTGGGGGGGAGACTGAAGCTTTCTTT.

V gene TRBV6-2 or TRBV6-3 combines with J gene TRBJ1-1; the D is unclear. The V end was cut by 6 bases, the J end by 1 base, with 6 bases between. This CDR3 has 12 amino acids. In germline, CDR1 is MNHEY, CDR2 SVGEGT. Here the CDR3 DNA reads TGTGCCAGCAGCCGACAGAACACTGAAGCTTTCTTT. Amino acids: CASSRQNTEAFF.

This sequence joins TRBV6-4 and TRBJ2-2, with unresolved D. V dropped 6 bases and J dropped 5 bases, with 10 bases sitting between them. This CDR3 contains 13 residues. Germline V lookup: CDR1 MRHNA, CDR2 SNTAGT. The CDR3 reads CASRIGVTGELFF. In DNA form, the CDR3 reads TGTGCCAGCAGGATTGGGGTTACCGGGGAGCTGTTTTTT.

This clonotype was detected only once. The rearrangement joins TRBV6-2 or TRBV6-3 to TRBJ2-7; no clear D gene. Looked up from germline, CDR1 is MNHEY and CDR2 is SVGEGT. This CDR3 has 12 amino acids. Trimming took 6 bases from V and 0 from J, leaving 6 bases between them. The CDR3 bases are TGTGCCAGCAGACAGAGCTCCTACGAGCAGTACTTC. This translates into CASRQSSYEQYF.

A few counts support this clonotype. V gene TRBV6-1 combines with J gene TRBJ2-3; weak D call: TRBD2 (6 bases). Germline assignment: CDR1 MNHNS and CDR2 SASEGT. This CDR3 is 13 amino acids long. Trimming took 8 bases from V and 0 from J, leaving 9 bases between them. This chain's CDR3 is CASCAGSTDTQYF. The CDR3 DNA reads TGTGCCAGCTGCGCGGGGAGCACAGATACGCAGTATTTT.